The 30 T cell receptor beta chains listed next were all sequenced from one sample in a study of blood T cell repertoires in COVID-19. Clones were read by immunoSEQ multiplex PCR, and TCRdb kept only the in-frame ones, dropping some. The sample has roughly 320,000 clones; 75% to 90% are singletons. The sample consisted of peripheral blood. The receptors stem from a woman aged 45 to 65 with COVID-19, enrolled during active disease.

This clone has more than one count but fewer than ten. The chain is built from TRBV19 and TRBJ2-1; 10 positions match TRBD2. V was clipped by 1 base and J by 6 bases; unmatched bases: 3. The CDR3 covers 15 residues. Germline CDR1 LNHDA, CDR2 SQIVND (reference sequence). Here the CDR3 DNA reads TGTGCCAGTAGTATAGCACTAGCGGGACGCAATGAGCAGTTCTTC. Encoded protein: CASSIALAGRNEQFF.

The rearrangement joins TRBV7-9 to TRBJ1-1; D may be TRBD1 (5 bases). This CDR3 has 17 amino acids. The germline gives CDR1 SEHNR, CDR2 FQNEAQ (reference sequence). Between the trimmed V and J ends, which lost 5 bases and 1 base, there was a span of 20 bases. CDR3 amino acids: CASSRDGPGRTNTEAFF. The CDR3 region has the DNA TGTGCCAGCAGCCGAGACGGGCCAGGGCGAACGAACACTGAAGCTTTCTTT.

This rearrangement joins TRBV24-1 to TRBJ2-5; 8 nucleotides line up with TRBD1. This CDR3 contains 15 residues. Germline trimming cut 3 bases from V and 6 bases from J; bases unmatched to any gene: 8. From germline, CDR1 is KGHDR and CDR2 SFDVKD. CDR3 DNA sequence: TGTGCCACCAGTGATCCGGGACAGGAAAGACAGACCCAGTACTTC. Translation: CATSDPGQERQTQYF.

V and J are TRBV5-1 and TRBJ2-2; D is perhaps TRBD1 (6 bases). The CDR3 is 17 amino acids. Germline V gives CDR1 SGHRS, CDR2 YFSETQ. Trimming removed 0 bases at V and 3 bases at J, with 15 bases between. The CDR3 DNA is TGCGCCAGCAGCTTGGGGGGACACCAAATCTACACCGGGGAGCTGTTTTTT. It translates to CASSLGGHQIYTGELFF.

The rearrangement links TRBV7-9 to TRBJ1-3, with D perhaps matching TRBD1 (5 bases). The CDR3 extends over 16 amino acids. Germline CDR1 and CDR2: SEHNR and FQNEAQ (reference sequence). The V and J ends lost 5 bases and 6 bases respectively, with 20 bases between them. The DNA for the CDR3 is TGTGCCAGCAGCGTCCGGGACGGGGGATTCCAAAACACCATATATTTT. It is translated as CASSVRDGGFQNTIYF.

This chain uses TRBV25-1 with TRBJ1-3; possible D gene TRBD1, 5 bases. The germline gives CDR1 MGHDK, CDR2 SYGVNS. The CDR3 has 14 residues. V dropped 4 bases and J dropped 6 bases, with 13 bases sitting between them. The chain's CDR3 is CASSGQGSKNTIYF. DNA for the CDR3: TGTGCCAGCAGTGGGCAGGGCTCGAAAAACACCATATATTTT.

The gene calls are TRBV11-2 and TRBJ2-1; a weak D match, TRBD2 (6 bases). This CDR3 is 13 amino acids long. Trimming cost V 1 base and J 9 bases, with 10 bases left between them. Germline loops: CDR1 SGHAT, CDR2 FQNNGV. The CDR3 nucleotides are TGTGCCAGCAGCTTAGTCACGGGACTTGAGCAGTTCTTC. It is translated as CASSLVTGLEQFF.

This clone has a single count. V is TRBV30 and J is TRBJ1-4; 10 positions match TRBD1. In germline, CDR1 is GTSNPN, CDR2 SVGIG (reference sequence). This CDR3 has 12 amino acids. Trimming at V came to 8 bases and at J to 5 bases, leaving 2 bases not matched to a gene. The CDR3 loop is CAGDRGNEKLFF. The CDR3 DNA follows: TGTGCCGGGGACAGGGGAAATGAAAAACTGTTTTTT.

This sequence joins TRBV2 and TRBJ2-3, with 7 bases aligning to TRBD1. The CDR3 extends over 15 amino acids. Germline V gene sequence: CDR1 SNHLY, CDR2 FYNNEI. Trimming took 8 bases from V and 6 from J; bases not matched to a gene: 14. The DNA of the CDR3 is TGTGCCAGCGGGGTAGGGACAGCCGTTTATGATACGCAGTATTTT. Its translation is CASGVGTAVYDTQYF. Supplemented by reference TRBV2 and TRBJ2-3, the full variable domain reads EPEVTQTPSHQVTQMGQEVILRCVPISNHLYFYWYRQILGQKVEFLVSFYNNEISEKSEIFDDQFSVERPDGSNFTLKIRSTKLEDSAMYFCASGVGTAVYDTQYFGPGTRLTVL.

The J gene is TRBJ1-2, the V gene TRBV6-1; 7 bases align to TRBD1. The ends lost 3 bases at V and 14 bases at J; junction bases unmatched: 15. Germline CDR1 reads MNHNS; CDR2 reads SASEGT. CDR3 size: 14 residues. Here the CDR3 DNA reads TGTGCCAGCAGTGACCGGGACAGAGATCGGGTGGGGACCTTC. The encoded protein is CASSDRDRDRVGTF.

This sequence joins TRBV12-3 or TRBV12-4 and TRBJ1-2; D may be TRBD1 (6 bases). V lost 4 bases, J lost 2 bases, and 8 bases lay in between. The CDR3 consists of 13 residues. CDR3 in DNA: TGTGCCAGCAGTTCGGACAGAAACTATGGCTACACCTTC. It encodes CASSSDRNYGYTF.

V usage is TRBV7-6 and J usage is TRBJ1-2, with 8 bases that match TRBD1. V trimming: 1 base; J trimming: 8 bases; junction bases outside the gene matches: 15. Germline V gene data show CDR1 as SGHVS and CDR2 as FNYEAQ. The CDR3 totals 17 residues. The CDR3 region is CASSLEGGAGGRYGYTF. DNA of the CDR3: TGTGCCAGCAGCTTAGAGGGCGGGGCAGGGGGCCGGTACGGCTACACCTTC.

This chain connects TRBV20-1 to TRBJ2-1, with D perhaps TRBD2 (6 bases). Germline-derived CDR1 and CDR2 are DFQATT and SNEGSKA (reference sequence). CDR3 length: 15 residues. Trimming removed 3 bases from V and 0 bases from J, with 12 bases in between. CDR3 sequence: CSASDDGSSYNEQFF. The CDR3 bases are TGCAGTGCTAGTGATGACGGGAGCTCCTACAATGAGCAGTTCTTC.

On this clone: Other DNA variants within this sample encode the same CDR3. The chain is built from TRBV30 and TRBJ1-1, with 7 nucleotides matching TRBD1. Germline values: CDR1 GTSNPN, CDR2 SVGIG (reference sequence). V lost 1 base, J lost 4 bases, and 0 bases stayed unmatched. The CDR3 contains 12 residues. As DNA, the CDR3 is TGTGCCTGGAGTGACAGGGGCACTGAAGCTTTCTTT. It translates to CAWSDRGTEAFF. Full variable domain (missing parts from reference TRBV30 and TRBJ1-1): SQTIHQWPATLVQPVGSPLSLECTVEGTSNPNLYWYRQAAGRGLQLLFYSVGIGQISSEVPQNLSASRPQDRQFILSSKKLLLSDSGFYLCAWSDRGTEAFFGQGTRLTVV.

This clone was seen more than once but under ten times. This rearrangement joins TRBV11-3 to TRBJ2-7, with D possibly matching TRBD1 (6 bases). CDR1 is SGHNT and CDR2 is YENEEA in the germline V gene. V lost 7 bases to trimming and J lost 7 bases, with 20 bases between them. This CDR3 is built from 14 residues. The CDR3, as DNA: TGTGCCAGCACCCCTTCCGGGACAACTACTGAGCAGTACTTC. This sequence encodes CASTPSGTTTEQYF.

This clone was detected only a few times. The chain links TRBV4-2 to TRBJ2-3; 12 nucleotides align to TRBD2. The CDR3 runs to 15 residues. Germline V CDR1 and CDR2: LGHNA, YNFKEQ. The V segment lost 2 bases and the J segment 8 bases; nucleotides outside the gene matches: 5. In nucleotides, the CDR3 is TGTGCCAGCAGCCAAACACTAGCGGGAGGCCTTACGCAGTATTTT. Protein sequence: CASSQTLAGGLTQYF.

Here the CDR3 reads CAWRSSKTRTEQYF. In DNA form, the CDR3 reads TGTGCCTGGAGGTCTAGTAAGACCCGCACCGAGCAGTACTTC. The rearrangement links TRBV30 to TRBJ2-7; no reliable D call. The germline V and J ends were trimmed by 3 bases and 6 bases, with 18 bases remaining between them. Germline CDR1 GTSNPN, CDR2 SVGIG (reference sequence). This CDR3 has 14 residues.

The chain has TRBV7-2 and TRBJ2-5; TRBD2 matches 9 bases. This CDR3 is 15 amino acids long. After removal of 0 bases from V and 5 bases from J, the junction contained 4 bases not matched to a gene. CDR1 and CDR2 (germline): SGHTA, FQGNSA. The CDR3 is CASSLALAGLETQYF. The CDR3, as DNA: TGTGCCAGCAGCTTAGCTCTAGCGGGATTGGAGACCCAGTACTTC.

This clone was recorded a few times. V and J are TRBV7-9 and TRBJ2-2; no reliable D call. V was clipped by 5 bases and J by 9 bases, with 10 bases between them. The CDR3 totals 12 residues. Looked up from germline, CDR1 is SEHNR and CDR2 is FQNEAQ (reference sequence). In nucleotides, the CDR3 is TGTGCCAGCAGCCGACTCGAGCGGGAGCTGTTTTTT. This gives the protein CASSRLERELFF.

Here the CDR3 reads CASSPPAFSGNTIYF. DNA of the CDR3: TGTGCCAGCTCACCACCGGCCTTCTCTGGAAACACCATATATTTT. The V and J genes are TRBV18 and TRBJ1-3, with no clear D. Between the trimmed V and J ends, which lost 0 bases and 0 bases, there was a span of 6 bases. This CDR3 is built from 15 residues. In germline, CDR1 is KGHSH, CDR2 LQKENI.

V gene TRBV19 combines with J gene TRBJ2-3; 8 bases line up with TRBD1. Trimming at V came to 6 bases and at J to 3 bases, leaving 8 bases not matched to a gene. Germline loops: CDR1 LNHDA, CDR2 SQIVND (reference sequence). This CDR3 has 15 amino acids. The CDR3 DNA sequence: TGTGCCAGTAGGGATCAGGGGGCAAGGACAGATACGCAGTATTTT. Amino acid sequence: CASRDQGARTDTQYF. Variable domain in full (rest from reference TRBV19 and TRBJ2-3): DGGITQSPKYLFRKEGQNVTLSCEQNLNHDAMYWYRQDPGQGLRLIYYSQIVNDFQKGDIAEGYSVSREKKESFPLTVTSAQKNPTAFYLCASRDQGARTDTQYFGPGTRLTVL.

The chain has TRBV6-5 and TRBJ2-1; 7 positions match TRBD2. The CDR3 consists of 12 residues. In germline, CDR1 is MNHEY, CDR2 SVGAGI. The ends lost 8 bases at V and 5 bases at J; junction bases unmatched: 3. The CDR3 DNA follows: TGTGCCAGCTCGGGAGGAAACAATGAGCAGTTCTTC. Amino acids: CASSGGNNEQFF.

This chain links TRBV18 with TRBJ2-7; 9 positions match TRBD2. From germline, CDR1 is KGHSH and CDR2 LQKENI. The CDR3 spans 15 residues. Trimming removed 2 bases from V and 2 bases from J; junction bases left unmatched: 4. For the CDR3, the DNA is TGTGCCAGCTCACCAAGCTTAGCGGGAGCCTACGAGCAGTACTTC. This sequence encodes CASSPSLAGAYEQYF.

The chain employs TRBV6-5 and TRBJ2-1; TRBD2 matches 9 bases. CDR3 size: 15 residues. Germline CDR1 MNHEY, CDR2 SVGAGI. V trimming: 6 bases; J trimming: 8 bases; junction bases outside the gene matches: 11. The CDR3 DNA is TGTGCCAGCAGGGACAATTATAGCGGGAGTGATGAGCAGTTCTTC. Its translation: CASRDNYSGSDEQFF.

The V and J genes are TRBV19 and TRBJ2-7, with 8 bases that match TRBD2. The CDR3 is made up of 16 amino acids. CDR1 LNHDA and CDR2 SQIVND come from the germline V gene (reference sequence). The ends lost 5 bases at V and 0 bases at J; junction bases unmatched: 9. CDR3 protein: CASSLGASGSSYEQYF. For the CDR3, the DNA is TGTGCCAGTAGTTTGGGGGCGAGCGGGAGCTCCTACGAGCAGTACTTC. Drawing the rest from reference TRBV19 and TRBJ2-7, the complete variable domain is DGGITQSPKYLFRKEGQNVTLSCEQNLNHDAMYWYRQDPGQGLRLIYYSQIVNDFQKGDIAEGYSVSREKKESFPLTVTSAQKNPTAFYLCASSLGASGSSYEQYFGPGTRLTVT.

This clone was counted a single time. This chain uses TRBV11-1 with TRBJ1-1, with TRBD1 matching 10 bases. Germline CDR1 SGHAT, CDR2 FQDESV (reference sequence). The V segment lost 2 bases and the J segment 5 bases; nucleotides outside the gene matches: 8. The length of the CDR3 is 16 residues. The CDR3 loop reads CASSLWTGGDETEAFF. The CDR3 DNA is TGTGCCAGCAGCTTATGGACAGGGGGGGATGAAACTGAAGCTTTCTTT.

The chain recombines TRBV11-3 with TRBJ2-1, with D perhaps matching TRBD1 (6 bases). The germline V and J ends were trimmed by 2 bases and 1 base, with 9 bases remaining between them. Per germline, CDR1 SGHNT and CDR2 YENEEA. The CDR3 extends over 15 amino acids. The chain's CDR3 is CASSLQGRSYNEQFF. Here the CDR3 DNA reads TGTGCCAGCAGCTTACAGGGGCGTTCCTACAATGAGCAGTTCTTC.

This clone was seen a single time. This rearrangement joins TRBV24-1 to TRBJ2-1; the D is unclear. The CDR3 length is 12 residues. Per the germline V gene, CDR1 is KGHDR and CDR2 is SFDVKD. Trimming took 1 base from V and 10 from J, leaving 7 bases between them. The CDR3 loop reads CATSDLSREQFF. CDR3 coding DNA: TGTGCCACCAGTGATTTATCCAGGGAGCAGTTCTTC.

The chain joins TRBV2 to TRBJ1-5; D may be TRBD1 (5 bases). The germline V gene has CDR1 SNHLY and CDR2 FYNNEI. The CDR3 has 17 residues. V was shortened by 1 base and J by 2 bases, with 15 bases between the two germline ends. CDR3 residues: CASSEVAWGGGNQPQHF. CDR3 nucleotide sequence: TGTGCCAGCAGTGAAGTAGCGTGGGGAGGGGGCAATCAGCCCCAGCATTTT. The full variable domain, in which reference TRBV2 and TRBJ1-5 provide the parts outside the CDR3, is EPEVTQTPSHQVTQMGQEVILRCVPISNHLYFYWYRQILGQKVEFLVSFYNNEISEKSEIFDDQFSVERPDGSNFTLKIRSTKLEDSAMYFCASSEVAWGGGNQPQHFGDGTRLSIL.

CDR3 residues: CASSELGEETQYF. Here the CDR3 DNA reads TGCGCCAGCAGTGAGCTCGGGGAAGAGACCCAGTACTTC. J is TRBJ2-5 and V is TRBV10-1; possible D gene TRBD2, 5 bases. The CDR3 consists of 13 residues. V lost 2 bases to trimming and J lost 3 bases, with 7 bases between them. Germline-derived CDR1 and CDR2 are WNHNN and SYGVQD (reference sequence).